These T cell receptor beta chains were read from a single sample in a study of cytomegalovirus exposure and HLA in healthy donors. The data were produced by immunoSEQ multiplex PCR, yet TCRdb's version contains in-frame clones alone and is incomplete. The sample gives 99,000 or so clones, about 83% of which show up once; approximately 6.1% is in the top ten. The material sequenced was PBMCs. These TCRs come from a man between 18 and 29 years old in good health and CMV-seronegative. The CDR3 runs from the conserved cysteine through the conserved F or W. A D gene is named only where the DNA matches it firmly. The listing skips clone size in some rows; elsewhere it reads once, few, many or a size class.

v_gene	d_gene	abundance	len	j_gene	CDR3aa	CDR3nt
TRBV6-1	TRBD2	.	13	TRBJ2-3	CASRVSGRAFGYF	TGTGCCAGCAGGGTTAGCGGGAGGGCCTTTGGGTATTTT
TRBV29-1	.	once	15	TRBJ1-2	CSVEGAGVPGGGYTF	TGCAGCGTTGAAGGGGCGGGGGTTCCCGGGGGGGGCTACACCTTC
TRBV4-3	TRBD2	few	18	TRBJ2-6	CASSQDPAGLSGANVLTF	TGCGCCAGCAGCCAAGATCCAGCGGGACTTTCTGGGGCCAACGTCCTGACTTTC
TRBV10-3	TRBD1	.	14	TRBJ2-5	CAISGPTGEETQYF	TGTGCCATCAGTGGACCCACAGGGGAAGAGACCCAGTACTTC
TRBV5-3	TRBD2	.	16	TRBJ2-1	CARSSGLADGGNEQFF	TGTGCCAGAAGCTCGGGACTAGCAGACGGAGGGAATGAGCAGTTCTTC
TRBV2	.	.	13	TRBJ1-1	CASSPFRGTEAFF	TGTGCCAGCAGCCCTTTCCGGGGGACTGAAGCTTTCTTT
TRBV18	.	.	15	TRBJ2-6	CASSQQSSGANVLTF	TGTGCCAGCTCACAACAGAGCTCTGGGGCCAACGTCCTGACTTTC
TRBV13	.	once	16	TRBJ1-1	CASSSAAHEMNTEAFF	TGTGCCAGCAGCTCGGCGGCCCACGAGATGAACACTGAAGCTTTCTTT
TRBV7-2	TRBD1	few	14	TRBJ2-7	CASSFGTGDYEQYF	TGTGCCAGCAGCTTCGGGACAGGGGACTACGAGCAGTACTTC
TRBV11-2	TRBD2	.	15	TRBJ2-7	CASSLYETSGYEQYF	TGTGCCAGCAGCTTATACGAGACTAGCGGTTACGAGCAGTACTTC
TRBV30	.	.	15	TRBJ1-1	CAWSDRQKTNTEAFF	TGTGCCTGGAGTGATAGACAGAAGACGAACACTGAAGCTTTCTTT
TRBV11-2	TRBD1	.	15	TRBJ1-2	CASSLWDRVEYGYTF	TGTGCCAGCAGCCTATGGGACAGGGTGGAATATGGCTACACCTTC
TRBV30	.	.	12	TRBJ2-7	CAWSGGGNEQYF	TGTGCCTGGAGCGGTGGGGGGAACGAGCAGTACTTC
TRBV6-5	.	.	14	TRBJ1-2	CASTRQAANYGYTF	TGTGCCAGCACCCGACAGGCCGCTAACTATGGCTACACCTTC
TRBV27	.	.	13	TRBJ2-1	CASSSTPPGEQFF	TGTGCCAGCAGTTCGACTCCCCCGGGGGAGCAGTTCTTC
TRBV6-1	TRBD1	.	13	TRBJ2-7	CASFGTGGHEQYF	TGTGCCAGCTTTGGGACAGGGGGCCACGAGCAGTACTTC
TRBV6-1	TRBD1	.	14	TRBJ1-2	CASSPGQGDYGYTF	TGTGCCAGCAGCCCGGGACAGGGGGACTATGGCTACACCTTC
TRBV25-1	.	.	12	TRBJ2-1	CASSGGAHEQFF	TGTGCCAGCAGTGGGGGAGCACATGAGCAGTTCTTC
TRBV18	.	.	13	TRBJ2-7	CASSPEALYEQYF	TGTGCCAGCTCACCGGAGGCTCTCTACGAGCAGTACTTC
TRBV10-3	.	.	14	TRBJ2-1	CAISDEGRGNEQFF	TGTGCCATCAGTGATGAGGGTCGGGGCAATGAGCAGTTCTTC
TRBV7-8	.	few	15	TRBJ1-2	CASSLARPPSYGYTF	TGTGCCAGCAGCTTGGCCCGTCCCCCTAGCTATGGCTACACCTTC
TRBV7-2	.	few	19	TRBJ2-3	CASSSAIPWTILPDGTQYF	TGTGCCAGCAGCTCCGCCATCCCGTGGACTATTCTTCCCGACGGTACGCAGTATTTT
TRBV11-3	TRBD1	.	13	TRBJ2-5	CASSTRTGLTQYF	TGTGCCAGCAGCACGAGGACAGGGCTGACCCAGTACTTC
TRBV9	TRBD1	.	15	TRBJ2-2	CASTSGTGVTGELFF	TGTGCCAGCACCTCCGGGACAGGGGTCACCGGGGAGCTGTTTTTT
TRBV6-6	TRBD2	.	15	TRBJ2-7	CASSYSSGSTYEQYF	TGTGCCAGCAGTTACAGCAGCGGGAGTACCTACGAGCAGTACTTC
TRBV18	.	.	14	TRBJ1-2	CASSPPVTSNGYTF	TGTGCCAGCTCACCACCGGTGACAAGTAATGGCTACACCTTC
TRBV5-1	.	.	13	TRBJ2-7	CASTEGAGYEQYF	TGCGCCAGCACGGAAGGGGCCGGCTACGAGCAGTACTTC
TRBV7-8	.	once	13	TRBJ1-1	CASSLGQGSEAFF	TGTGCCAGCAGCTTAGGGCAGGGGTCTGAAGCTTTCTTT
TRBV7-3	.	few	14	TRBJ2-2	CASSSGGVTGELFF	TGTGCCAGCAGCTCTGGAGGGGTAACCGGGGAGCTGTTTTTT
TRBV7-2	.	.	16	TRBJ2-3	CASSLPVGQSTDTQYF	TGTGCCAGCAGCCTCCCGGTTGGTCAAAGCACAGATACGCAGTATTTT
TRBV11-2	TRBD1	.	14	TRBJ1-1	CASRRGTVNTEAFF	TGTGCCAGCAGACGCGGGACAGTTAACACTGAAGCTTTCTTT
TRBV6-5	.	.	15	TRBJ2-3	CASRTLGATTDTQYF	TGTGCCAGCAGGACTTTGGGAGCGACCACAGATACGCAGTATTTT
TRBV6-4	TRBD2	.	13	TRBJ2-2	CASRETSAGELFF	TGTGCCAGCAGGGAAACTAGCGCCGGGGAGCTGTTTTTT
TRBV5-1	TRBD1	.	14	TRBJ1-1	CASSTGTGTVEAFF	TGCGCCAGCAGCACCGGGACAGGGACCGTTGAAGCTTTCTTT
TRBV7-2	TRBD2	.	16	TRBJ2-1	CASSLAAGGPYNEQFF	TGTGCCAGCAGCTTAGCGGCGGGAGGCCCTTACAATGAGCAGTTCTTC
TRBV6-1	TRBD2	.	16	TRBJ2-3	CASSEAGAGVADTQYF	TGTGCCAGCAGTGAAGCGGGAGCGGGAGTTGCCGATACGCAGTATTTT
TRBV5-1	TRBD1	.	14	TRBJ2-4	CASAPDREENIQYF	TGCGCCAGCGCGCCGGACAGGGAGGAAAACATTCAGTACTTC
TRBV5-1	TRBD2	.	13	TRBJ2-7	CASSFGLAGEQYF	TGCGCCAGCAGCTTCGGCTTAGCGGGGGAGCAGTACTTC
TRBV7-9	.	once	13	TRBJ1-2	CASGGTLTDGYTF	TGTGCCAGCGGGGGGACCCTGACGGATGGCTACACCTTC
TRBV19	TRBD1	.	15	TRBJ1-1	CASSITGQMNTEAFF	TGTGCCAGTAGTATTACGGGACAGATGAACACTGAAGCTTTCTTT
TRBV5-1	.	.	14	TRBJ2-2	CASSLARGTGELFF	TGCGCCAGCAGCTTGGCCAGGGGAACCGGGGAGCTGTTTTTT
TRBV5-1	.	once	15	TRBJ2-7	CASSSISGTAYEQYF	TGCGCCAGCAGCTCTATTAGCGGGACAGCCTACGAGCAGTACTTC
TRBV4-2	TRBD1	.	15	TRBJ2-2	CASSQGQGAIGELFF	TGTGCCAGCAGCCAAGGACAGGGGGCGATCGGGGAGCTGTTTTTT
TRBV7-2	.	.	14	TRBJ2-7	CASGPGGTAYEQYF	TGTGCCAGCGGCCCCGGGGGAACCGCCTACGAGCAGTACTTC
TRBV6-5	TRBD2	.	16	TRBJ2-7	CASSYSGLVDNYEQYF	TGTGCCAGCAGTTATTCGGGACTAGTTGATAACTACGAGCAGTACTTC
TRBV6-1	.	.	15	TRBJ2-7	CASSGRGLRSYEQYF	TGTGCCAGCAGCGGAAGGGGACTTCGCTCCTACGAGCAGTACTTC
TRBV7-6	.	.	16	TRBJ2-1	CASSLAPSATYNEQFF	TGTGCCAGCAGCTTAGCTCCTAGCGCAACCTACAATGAGCAGTTCTTC
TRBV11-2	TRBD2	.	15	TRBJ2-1	CASSLVAGGRDEQFF	TGTGCCAGCAGCTTAGTGGCGGGAGGGCGCGATGAGCAGTTCTTC
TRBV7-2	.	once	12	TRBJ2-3	CASSRYTDTQYF	TGTGCCAGCAGCCGGTACACAGATACGCAGTATTTT
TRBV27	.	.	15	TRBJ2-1	CASRAASPAYNEQFF	TGTGCCAGCAGAGCAGCTAGCCCAGCCTACAATGAGCAGTTCTTC
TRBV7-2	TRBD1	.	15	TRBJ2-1	CASSPDRDSYNEQFF	TGTGCCAGCAGCCCCGACAGGGACAGCTACAATGAGCAGTTCTTC
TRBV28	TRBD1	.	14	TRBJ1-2	CASSFVTGGSGYTF	TGTGCCAGCAGTTTCGTCACAGGGGGCAGTGGCTACACCTTC
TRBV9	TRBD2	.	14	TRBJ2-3	CASSLGLAGNTQYF	TGTGCCAGCAGCTTGGGACTAGCGGGAAATACGCAGTATTTT
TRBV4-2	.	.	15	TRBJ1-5	CASSQDLDSDQPQHF	TGTGCCAGCAGCCAAGATCTGGACAGCGATCAGCCCCAGCATTTT
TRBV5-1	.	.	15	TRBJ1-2	CASSMTTGREEGYTF	TGCGCCAGCAGCATGACGACCGGCCGAGAGGAGGGCTACACCTTC
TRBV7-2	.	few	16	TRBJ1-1	CASSPRSIRLNTEAFF	TGTGCCAGCAGCCCACGGTCAATCCGTTTGAACACTGAAGCTTTCTTT
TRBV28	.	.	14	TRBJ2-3	CASSLGLPTDTQYF	TGTGCCAGCAGTCTGGGACTTCCCACAGATACGCAGTATTTT
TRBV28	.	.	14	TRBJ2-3	CASSFVAGTDTQYF	TGTGCCAGCAGTTTCGTAGCAGGCACAGATACGCAGTATTTT
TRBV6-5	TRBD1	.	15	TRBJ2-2	CASSTGTELPGELFF	TGTGCCAGCAGTACCGGGACAGAACTTCCCGGGGAGCTGTTTTTT